This T cell receptor (beta chain) was captured by sequencing in a study of response to subunit inactivated influenza vaccine. Trimming removed 7 bases from V and 5 bases from J; junction bases left unmatched: 10. Germline loops: CDR1 SQVTM, CDR2 ANQGSEA. The CDR3 loop spans 15 amino acids. Ten or more counts support this clonotype. Its antigen is as yet unknown. Findings of the study overall: Authors proposed each seasonal influenza vaccination draws in few new T cells.

TCRdb re-analysed the RT-PCR reads in MiXCR, keeping a single row per CDR3 protein. The data contain about half a million distinct CDR3 sequences, 10% to 11% of them seen just once; the ten biggest clones take up about an eighth. The chain has TRBV29-1 and TRBJ2-1, with 11 positions matching TRBD2. This sample comprised PBMCs from blood, obtained roughly 6 weeks after vaccination. The sequence was collected from a man between 50 and 59 years old who received an inactivated influenza vaccine. The CDR3 DNA reads TGCAGCGCTCTTGGTAGCGGGAGGGCACACAATGAGCAGTTCTTC. Translation gives CSALGSGRAHNEQFF.